The 32 T cell receptor beta chains below come from one sample, sequenced in a study of T cell repertoires in cytomegalovirus infection. TCRdb reprocessed the reads with MiXCR, giving one entry per CDR3 protein. The sample has some 400,000 distinct CDR3 sequences, roughly 30% seen once. The sample consisted of PBMCs. These TCRs come from a human donor in good health (CMV status not recorded). Some clones in this sample may be carry-over from other donors' samples.

The rearrangement uses TRBV7-7 and TRBJ2-1; 8 bases align to TRBD1. Trimming removed 1 base from V and 8 bases from J; junction bases left unmatched: 13. Germline V gives CDR1 SSHAT, CDR2 FNYEAQ (reference sequence). The CDR3 has 17 residues. The CDR3 nucleotides are TGTGCCAGCAGCTTAGGGGCAGGGGGCGCGGGGTCCGATGAGCAGTTCTTC. It codes for CASSLGAGGAGSDEQFF. Together with reference TRBV7-7 and TRBJ2-1, the CDR3 gives the full variable domain: GAGVSQSPRYKVTKRGQDVTLRCDPISSHATLYWYQQALGQGPEFLTYFNYEAQPDKSGLPSDRFSAERPEGSISTLTIQRTEQRDSAMYRCASSLGAGGAGSDEQFFGPGTRLTVL.

The chain is built from TRBV12-3 or TRBV12-4 and TRBJ2-3; TRBD2 matches at 7 bases. The V and J ends lost 5 bases and 2 bases, in that order; junction bases with no gene match: 4. This CDR3 has 14 amino acids. CDR3 bases: TGTGCCAGCAGTCCTGGGAGGGACACAGATACGCAGTATTTT. Encoded protein: CASSPGRDTDTQYF.

This clonotype was found a few times. The chain combines TRBV5-4 with TRBJ2-7; D call uncertain. Germline V CDR1 and CDR2: SGHNT, YYREEE (reference sequence). Trimming removed 0 bases at V and 2 bases at J, with 12 bases between. The CDR3 has 15 amino acids. The CDR3, as DNA: TGTGCCAGCAGCTTGGGACTCTCGACTCCCTACGAGCAGTACTTC. This codes for CASSLGLSTPYEQYF.

With respect to this clonotype: A read error may account for a junction end that differs from germline. This sequence joins TRBV7-2 and TRBJ2-2; D may be TRBD1 (5 bases). The germline CDR1 and CDR2 sequences are SGHTA and FQGNSA. The CDR3 sequence is 17 residues long. CDR3 residues: CVSSLLQGGLSVGELFF. The CDR3 DNA is TGTGTCAGCAGCTTACTCCAGGGTGGGCTTTCCGTCGGGGAGCTGTTTTTT. Full variable domain (remainder filled in from reference TRBV7-2 and TRBJ2-2): GAGVSQSPSNKVTEKGKDVELRCDPISGHTALYWYRQSLGQGLEFLIYFQGNSAPDKSGLPSDRFSAERTGGSVSTLTIQRTQQEDSAVYLCVSSLLQGGLSVGELFFGEGSRLTVL.

The chain's CDR3 is CASSDRGRLSYEQYF. DNA for the CDR3: TGTGCCAGCAGTGACAGGGGGAGACTCTCCTACGAGCAGTACTTC. The chain uses TRBV6-1 and TRBJ2-7, with TRBD1 identical over 7 bases. This CDR3 has 15 residues. With 3 bases clipped from V and 0 bases from J, the junction kept 5 bases outside the gene matches. The germline gives CDR1 MNHNS, CDR2 SASEGT.

There are a few counts of this clonotype. J is TRBJ1-1 and V is TRBV15; D gene unclear. The CDR3 is 14 amino acids. V lost 5 bases, J lost 1 base, and 11 bases lay in between. Germline CDR1 is LNHNV and CDR2 is YYDKDF (reference sequence). The CDR3 DNA follows: TGTGCCACCAGCCCCCGGCCCGCGAACACTGAAGCTTTCTTT. Protein product: CATSPRPANTEAFF.

This clonotype has a handful of counts. This sequence joins TRBV6-5 and TRBJ1-5; D is unclear. Germline CDR1 and CDR2: MNHEY and SVGAGI. The CDR3 loop spans 13 amino acids. V was clipped by 2 bases and J by 3 bases, with 5 bases between them. The CDR3 loop is CASSYRYNQPQHF. The CDR3 DNA is TGTGCCAGCAGTTACCGTTACAATCAGCCCCAGCATTTT.

The J gene is TRBJ1-2, the V gene TRBV7-2; TRBD1 aligns across 7 bases. The length of the CDR3 is 15 residues. Germline V gene lookup returns CDR1 SGHTA and CDR2 FQGNSA. V lost 5 bases to trimming and J lost 3 bases; unmatched junction nucleotides: 9. CDR3 sequence (DNA): TGTGCCAGCAGCACCCACAGGGGAGGGGACTATGGCTACACCTTC. Translating it yields CASSTHRGGDYGYTF.

The chain has TRBV6-5 and TRBJ1-4, with TRBD1 identical over 7 bases. Germline values: CDR1 MNHEY, CDR2 SVGAGI. After removal of 6 bases from V and 8 bases from J, the junction contained 6 bases not matched to a gene. The CDR3 runs 13 residues. The CDR3 protein is CASRPGGGEKLFF. The CDR3 DNA sequence: TGTGCCAGCAGGCCAGGGGGAGGGGAAAAACTGTTTTTT.

The table lists this clonotype with many counts. The chain has TRBV11-2 and TRBJ2-3, with D hard to call. Trimming pared 3 bases from V and 4 bases from J, leaving 8 bases between. CDR1 is SGHAT and CDR2 is FQNNGV in the germline V gene. This CDR3 contains 13 residues. The CDR3 protein is CASSFTRADTQYF. CDR3 nucleotides: TGTGCCAGCAGCTTCACCCGGGCAGATACGCAGTATTTT.

Regarding this clonotype: Possible read error: a much larger clone is one base away. The chain uses TRBV7-2 and TRBJ1-4; D might be TRBD1 (6 bases). Trimming removed 6 bases from V and 10 bases from J, with 18 bases in between. The CDR3 is 14 residues long. Germline V gene data show CDR1 as SGHTA and CDR2 as FQGNSA. CDR3 DNA: TGTGCCAGCAGAACTTTGGACAGATCTGGAAAACTGTTTTTT. This translates into CASRTLDRSGKLFF. Full variable domain (rest looked up from reference TRBV7-2 and TRBJ1-4): GAGVSQSPSNKVTEKGKDVELRCDPISGHTALYWYRQSLGQGLEFLIYFQGNSAPDKSGLPSDRFSAERTGGSVSTLTIQRTQQEDSAVYLCASRTLDRSGKLFFGSGTQLSVL.

The V gene is TRBV7-2, the J gene TRBJ1-4; tentative D call: TRBD1 (6 bases). V was trimmed by 5 bases and J by 8 bases, leaving 12 bases between them. The CDR3 extends over 13 amino acids. The germline V gene encodes CDR1 SGHTA and CDR2 FQGNSA. The CDR3 loop reads CASSQRTEEKLFF. The DNA of the CDR3 is TGTGCCAGCAGCCAGAGGACAGAGGAAAAACTGTTTTTT. Together with reference TRBV7-2 and TRBJ1-4, the CDR3 gives the full variable domain: GAGVSQSPSNKVTEKGKDVELRCDPISGHTALYWYRQSLGQGLEFLIYFQGNSAPDKSGLPSDRFSAERTGGSVSTLTIQRTQQEDSAVYLCASSQRTEEKLFFGSGTQLSVL.

V and J are TRBV12-5 and TRBJ1-5; TRBD1 is a possible D gene (6 bases). The CDR3 length is 19 residues. Trimming removed 2 bases at V and 5 bases at J, with 25 bases between. Germline CDR1 reads LGHNT; CDR2 reads FRNRAP. The CDR3 nucleotides are TGTGCTAGTGGTTTGTCGCCTCAAACGAGGACAGCGCCGGATCAGCCCCAGCATTTT. Protein product: CASGLSPQTRTAPDQPQHF.

This clonotype showed up just a few times. The gene calls are TRBV7-9 and TRBJ2-3; D perhaps matches TRBD2 (5 bases). Germline CDR1 reads SEHNR; CDR2 reads FQNEAQ (reference sequence). The CDR3 covers 16 residues. V dropped 2 bases and J dropped 0 bases, with 12 bases sitting between them. CDR3 loop: CASSLRTGWSTDTQYF. CDR3 DNA sequence: TGTGCCAGCAGCTTAAGAACGGGGTGGAGCACAGATACGCAGTATTTT.

This rearrangement joins TRBV2 to TRBJ1-6, with D unresolved. Germline assignment: CDR1 SNHLY and CDR2 FYNNEI. The V gene lost 6 bases and the J gene lost 0 bases, with 6 bases spanning the gap. There are 14 residues in the CDR3. CDR3 nucleotides: TGTGCCAGCAGAAGAGGCTCCTATAATTCACCCCTCCACTTT. Amino acid sequence: CASRRGSYNSPLHF.

This clonotype was counted at least ten times. This chain links TRBV7-6 with TRBJ2-3, with D perhaps matching TRBD2 (6 bases). V lost 5 bases, J lost 0 bases, and 12 bases lay in between. Germline CDR1 SGHVS, CDR2 FNYEAQ. The CDR3 is made up of 15 amino acids. The CDR3 coding sequence is TGTGCCAGCAGCCTCGGAGGGATTAGCACAGATACGCAGTATTTT. It translates to CASSLGGISTDTQYF.

Comments on this clonotype: This is likely a read error, given that the CDR3 carries no conserved phenylalanine or tryptophan at its end. The chain links TRBV12-3 or TRBV12-4 to TRBJ2-5; D ambiguous. V lost 2 bases and J lost 5, with 9 bases in between. CDR3 length: 13 residues. CDR3 DNA: TGTGCCAGCAGTTTACGGGCTGTGGAGACCCAGTACTTA. This gives the protein CASSLRAVETQYL.

The chain uses TRBV5-4 and TRBJ2-1; D may match TRBD1 or TRBD2 (5 bases each). Germline lookup yields CDR1 SGHNT and CDR2 YYREEE (reference sequence). V was pared by 0 bases and J by 9 bases, with 7 bases between. This CDR3 region has 12 residues. The CDR3 coding sequence is TGTGCCAGCAGCTTGGGGGGGATTGAGCAGTTCTTC. Protein product: CASSLGGIEQFF.

The chain has TRBV6-2 or TRBV6-3 and TRBJ2-7; D may be TRBD1 or TRBD2 (5 bases each). V was pared by 6 bases and J by 5 bases, with 20 bases between. There are 15 residues in the CDR3. CDR1 is MNHEY, CDR2 SVGEGT, per germline. CDR3 in amino acids: CASRPQGRRLDEQYF. CDR3 nucleotide sequence: TGTGCCAGCAGACCCCAGGGACGGCGCCTGGACGAGCAGTACTTC.

CDR3 nucleotide sequence: TGCAGCGTGGGACAGGGGCCAGATACGCAGTATTTT. It encodes CSVGQGPDTQYF. The chain links TRBV29-1 to TRBJ2-3; 10 bases are shared with TRBD1. Germline trimming cut 6 bases from V and 4 bases from J; bases unmatched to any gene: 1. There are 12 residues in the CDR3. CDR1 is SQVTM, CDR2 ANQGSEA, per germline.

Notes on this clonotype: This sequence may be a read error, since a much larger clone differs from it by one base. This CDR3 fails to terminate in the conserved phenylalanine or tryptophan, so it likely reflects a read error. Here the CDR3 DNA reads TGTGCCAGCAGCTCGGGCCCAGGAGAAGGTCAGCCCCAGCATTTG. It yields the protein CASSSGPGEGQPQHL. This rearrangement joins TRBV7-6 to TRBJ1-5; unclear D gene. Germline-derived CDR1 and CDR2 are SGHVS and FNYEAQ. Deletions cut 4 bases from V and 6 bases from J, with 16 bases between. This CDR3 region has 15 residues.

The gene calls are TRBV5-1 and TRBJ1-1, with TRBD1 matching over 10 bases. V was clipped by 5 bases and J by 0 bases; unmatched bases: 7. The CDR3 runs to 16 residues. Looked up from germline, CDR1 is SGHRS and CDR2 is YFSETQ. CDR3 sequence: CASRLGQGEVNTEAFF. The CDR3, as DNA: TGCGCCAGCAGACTCGGACAGGGGGAGGTGAACACTGAAGCTTTCTTT.

The rearrangement uses TRBV24-1 and TRBJ1-2; unclear D gene. CDR1 and CDR2 (germline): KGHDR, SFDVKD. CDR3 size: 13 residues. V shed 5 bases and J shed 4 bases, with 10 bases lying between them. The CDR3 region is CATSGPRAYGYTF. CDR3 nucleotides: TGTGCCACCAGTGGACCGCGCGCCTATGGCTACACCTTC.

The chain joins TRBV27 to TRBJ2-5, with D tentatively TRBD2 (6 bases). The CDR3 runs 15 residues. The V end was cut by 4 bases, the J end by 6 bases, with 18 bases between. Germline CDR1 reads MNHEY; CDR2 reads SMNVEV (reference sequence). The CDR3 sequence is CASSSPLAGLKTQYF. The DNA of the CDR3 is TGTGCCAGCAGTTCCCCCCTCGCGGGGTTGAAGACCCAGTACTTC.

This clonotype turned up a few times. The chain couples TRBV10-3 to TRBJ1-4; D is undetermined. This CDR3 region has 14 residues. The germline V gene has CDR1 ENHRY and CDR2 SYGVKD. With 3 bases removed from V and 8 bases from J, the gap between germline ends came to 13 bases. The CDR3 sequence: CAISDDTEREKLFF. The CDR3, as DNA: TGTGCCATCAGTGACGACACCGAGAGAGAAAAACTGTTTTTT.

There are many counts of this clonotype. V usage is TRBV7-6 and J usage is TRBJ2-3; D is unresolved. Per germline, CDR1 SGHVS and CDR2 FNYEAQ. V was clipped by 3 bases and J by 0 bases, with 13 bases between them. The CDR3 is 16 amino acids. The CDR3 region is CASSLTGRSSTDTQYF. CDR3 DNA sequence: TGTGCCAGCAGCTTGACTGGGCGGTCTAGCACAGATACGCAGTATTTT.

In regard to this clonotype: One end of the junction fails to match germline, which may point to a read error. This chain links TRBV4-1 with TRBJ2-1, with 7 bases that match TRBD2. Germline assignment: CDR1 MGHRA and CDR2 YSYEKL. The CDR3 covers 15 residues. The CDR3 region is CASSQETGREYEQFF. Written as DNA, the CDR3 is TGTGCCAGCAGCCAAGAGACGGGGAGGGAATATGAGCAGTTCTTC.

The chain combines TRBV2 with TRBJ1-2; the match to TRBD1 covers 7 bases. The CDR3 is made up of 18 amino acids. Germline trimming cut 8 bases from V and 3 bases from J; bases unmatched to any gene: 21. CDR1 is SNHLY, CDR2 FYNNEI, per germline. CDR3 amino acids: CASHPTGVMLIADYGYTF. The CDR3 nucleotides are TGTGCCAGCCATCCCACAGGGGTCATGCTAATAGCTGACTATGGCTACACCTTC. Variable domain in full (rest from reference TRBV2 and TRBJ1-2): EPEVTQTPSHQVTQMGQEVILRCVPISNHLYFYWYRQILGQKVEFLVSFYNNEISEKSEIFDDQFSVERPDGSNFTLKIRSTKLEDSAMYFCASHPTGVMLIADYGYTFGSGTRLTVV.

This clonotype has a count of ten or more. The J gene is TRBJ1-2, the V gene TRBV19, with D tentatively TRBD1 (6 bases). Germline loops: CDR1 LNHDA, CDR2 SQIVND (reference sequence). CDR3 size: 14 residues. V was pared by 7 bases and J by 5 bases, with 17 bases between. The CDR3 DNA is TGTGCCAGTAAGGCGCGACAGGCCTCTTATGGCTACACCTTC. This encodes CASKARQASYGYTF.

V is TRBV29-1 and J is TRBJ1-2; D uncertain. CDR1 and CDR2 (germline): SQVTM, ANQGSEA. The CDR3 contains 14 residues. V dropped 3 bases and J dropped 4 bases, with 15 bases sitting between them. CDR3 sequence: CSVEGGVKVYGYTF. CDR3 in DNA: TGCAGCGTTGAGGGCGGGGTAAAGGTCTATGGCTACACCTTC.

CDR3 in amino acids: CSAREEYGRTYEQYF. CDR3 DNA sequence: TGCAGTGCTAGAGAGGAGTACGGCAGGACCTACGAGCAGTACTTC. The V and J genes are TRBV20-1 and TRBJ2-7; D is unresolved. The CDR3 covers 15 residues. CDR1 DFQATT and CDR2 SNEGSKA come from the germline V gene (reference sequence). The V gene lost 0 bases and the J gene lost 2 bases, with 14 bases spanning the gap.

The chain recombines TRBV5-1 with TRBJ1-1, with 9 bases lining up with TRBD1. Germline lookup yields CDR1 SGHRS and CDR2 YFSETQ. The CDR3 extends over 19 amino acids. The trim removed 4 bases at V and 1 base at J, leaving 17 bases unmatched. CDR3 residues: CASSDRLRRDREGNTEAFF. For the CDR3, the DNA is TGCGCCAGCAGCGACAGACTACGCCGGGACAGGGAAGGGAACACTGAAGCTTTCTTT.